This T cell receptor beta chain was profiled in a study of T cells in Graves' hyperthyroidism and ophthalmopathy. The V and J ends lost 4 bases and 0 bases, in that order; junction bases with no gene match: 3. Germline lookup yields CDR1 SQVTM and CDR2 ANQGSEA. The CDR3 has 13 residues. There were TCR beta CDR3 regions amplified from RNA transcripts. A set of HTBI primers served as the primers for a first-round RT-PCR of the TCR CDR3. TCRdb processed the multiplex PCR reads anew with MiXCR; each CDR3 protein has one entry. The table lists roughly 300,000 distinct CDR3 sequences, 11% to 15% of them singletons. This clonotype has ten or more counts.

This chain links TRBV29-1 with TRBJ2-7; 7 positions agree with TRBD1. The receptor comes from a woman in her 30s with Graves' hyperthyroidism. The sequenced material came from blood. The CDR3 bases are TGCAGCGTTGTTTGGGACAGCTCCTACGAGCAGTACTTC. Translating gives CSVVWDSSYEQYF.